The clone carrying this TCR beta chain was counted a few times. This record belongs to a study of response to subunit inactivated influenza vaccine. Trimming left V 0 bases short and J 1 base short, with 9 bases between. CDR1 and CDR2 (germline): LGHNA, YNFKEQ. CDR3 length: 15 residues. TCRdb re-derived calls from the RT-PCR reads in MiXCR, one entry per CDR3 protein. Of roughly 700,000 distinct CDR3 sequences in the sample, about 15% are singletons; the top ten hold 6% to 7%. This TCR was recovered from a man aged 45-65 years who received an inactivated influenza vaccine. This specimen consisted of PBMCs from blood, obtained 14 to 15 days before vaccination. This chain uses TRBV4-2 with TRBJ1-2; tentatively, D is TRBD1 (5 bases). The DNA for the CDR3 is TGTGCCAGCAGCCAAGACAGGGCCTTTAACTATGGCTACACCTTC. Translation gives CASSQDRAFNYGYTF.